This record covers a single TCR beta chain. TCRdb re-called the 5' RACE reads with MiXCR, one entry per CDR3 protein. The repertoire holds around 320,000 distinct CDR3 sequences, with around 15% as singletons. The entry originates in a study of T-cell memory formation after mild COVID-19. CDR3 size: 16 residues. The trim removed 3 bases at V and 4 bases at J, leaving 8 bases unmatched. Per germline, CDR1 LGHNA and CDR2 YSLEER. The chain recombines TRBV4-3 with TRBJ2-1; 8 bases are shared with TRBD2. The receptor's source is a young man who had mild COVID-19 (a few samples of this study predate the infection). Cell type and time point are not known. The sequenced sample consisted of PBMCs or a T cell subset sorted from them (not recorded which). The CDR3 region is CASSHDRGGLYNEQFF. As DNA, the CDR3 is TGCGCCAGCAGCCACGATCGGGGGGGCCTGTACAATGAGCAGTTCTTC.